One sample yielded the 6 T cell receptor beta chains listed below, sequenced in a study of Tregs in tolerant kidney transplant recipients. Generated by immunoSEQ multiplex PCR, the TCRdb table keeps only in-frame clones and is missing some. The sample records some 240,000 clones, 84% being singletons. Sequencing was carried out using CD4+ T cells from blood. Source of these receptors: a human donor in good health.

J is TRBJ1-5 and V is TRBV6-4; D is perhaps TRBD1 (5 bases). Trimming removed 6 bases at V and 7 bases at J, with 19 bases between. The CDR3 loop spans 15 amino acids. CDR1 and CDR2 from the germline V gene are MRHNA and SNTAGT. CDR3 sequence (DNA): TGTGCCAGCAGGCCCGCCTACAGGAAAGGCCAGCCCCAGCATTTT. It translates to CASRPAYRKGQPQHF.

The J gene is TRBJ1-1, the V gene TRBV9; 8 bases are a match to TRBD1. The CDR3 loop spans 14 amino acids. The J segment lost 5 bases and the V segment lost 0 bases, leaving 3 bases of the junction unmatched. Germline CDR1 SGDLS, CDR2 YYNGEE. CDR3 DNA: TGTGCCAGCAGCGTAGACCAGGGGGCGACTGAAGCTTTCTTT. Encoded protein: CASSVDQGATEAFF. Together with reference TRBV9 and TRBJ1-1, the CDR3 gives the full variable domain: DSGVTQTPKHLITATGQRVTLRCSPRSGDLSVYWYQQSLDQGLQFLIQYYNGEERAKGNILERFSAQQFPDLHSELNLSSLELGDSALYFCASSVDQGATEAFFGQGTRLTVV.

The chain has TRBV5-4 and TRBJ1-2, with no clear D. The V end was cut by 4 bases, the J end by 4 bases, with 11 bases between. Germline V CDR1 and CDR2: SGHNT, YYREEE (reference sequence). This CDR3 has 13 amino acids. The CDR3 region has the DNA TGTGCCAGCAGCCTCGGAGGTAGCTATGGCTACACCTTC. This translates into CASSLGGSYGYTF. Looking up the rest from reference TRBV5-4 and TRBJ1-2 gives the full variable domain: ETGVTQSPTHLIKTRGQQVTLRCSSQSGHNTVSWYQQALGQGPQFIFQYYREEENGRGNFPPRFSGLQFPNYSSELNVNALELDDSALYLCASSLGGSYGYTFGSGTRLTVV.

V is TRBV6-5 and J is TRBJ2-5, with TRBD1 identical over 8 bases. Trimming took 6 bases from V and 5 from J; bases not matched to a gene: 11. Germline V CDR1 and CDR2: MNHEY, SVGAGI. This CDR3 is 15 amino acids long. The CDR3 reads CASRLGTGGSETQYF. The CDR3 DNA reads as TGTGCCAGCAGGCTCGGGACAGGAGGAAGTGAGACCCAGTACTTC.

The chain links TRBV5-1 to TRBJ2-3, with 11 bases aligning to TRBD2. J lost 5 bases, V lost 0 bases, and 5 bases had no gene match. Germline V gene lookup returns CDR1 SGHRS and CDR2 YFSETQ. The CDR3 is 16 amino acids. The CDR3 loop is CASSLVAGGPRDTQYF. The CDR3 DNA reads TGCGCCAGCAGCTTGGTAGCGGGAGGGCCTAGAGATACGCAGTATTTT. Complete variable domain (other parts from reference TRBV5-1 and TRBJ2-3): KAGVTQTPRYLIKTRGQQVTLSCSPISGHRSVSWYQQTPGQGLQFLFEYFSETQRNKGNFPGRFSGRQFSNSRSEMNVSTLELGDSALYLCASSLVAGGPRDTQYFGPGTRLTVL.

The genes are TRBV5-6 and TRBJ2-2; unclear D gene. The germline V and J ends were trimmed by 3 bases and 1 base, with 10 bases remaining between them. The CDR3 sequence is 15 residues long. Germline CDR1 SGHDT, CDR2 YYEEEE. The CDR3 loop is CASSSVSLNTGELFF. Here the CDR3 DNA reads TGTGCCAGCAGCTCGGTTAGCTTGAACACCGGGGAGCTGTTTTTT.